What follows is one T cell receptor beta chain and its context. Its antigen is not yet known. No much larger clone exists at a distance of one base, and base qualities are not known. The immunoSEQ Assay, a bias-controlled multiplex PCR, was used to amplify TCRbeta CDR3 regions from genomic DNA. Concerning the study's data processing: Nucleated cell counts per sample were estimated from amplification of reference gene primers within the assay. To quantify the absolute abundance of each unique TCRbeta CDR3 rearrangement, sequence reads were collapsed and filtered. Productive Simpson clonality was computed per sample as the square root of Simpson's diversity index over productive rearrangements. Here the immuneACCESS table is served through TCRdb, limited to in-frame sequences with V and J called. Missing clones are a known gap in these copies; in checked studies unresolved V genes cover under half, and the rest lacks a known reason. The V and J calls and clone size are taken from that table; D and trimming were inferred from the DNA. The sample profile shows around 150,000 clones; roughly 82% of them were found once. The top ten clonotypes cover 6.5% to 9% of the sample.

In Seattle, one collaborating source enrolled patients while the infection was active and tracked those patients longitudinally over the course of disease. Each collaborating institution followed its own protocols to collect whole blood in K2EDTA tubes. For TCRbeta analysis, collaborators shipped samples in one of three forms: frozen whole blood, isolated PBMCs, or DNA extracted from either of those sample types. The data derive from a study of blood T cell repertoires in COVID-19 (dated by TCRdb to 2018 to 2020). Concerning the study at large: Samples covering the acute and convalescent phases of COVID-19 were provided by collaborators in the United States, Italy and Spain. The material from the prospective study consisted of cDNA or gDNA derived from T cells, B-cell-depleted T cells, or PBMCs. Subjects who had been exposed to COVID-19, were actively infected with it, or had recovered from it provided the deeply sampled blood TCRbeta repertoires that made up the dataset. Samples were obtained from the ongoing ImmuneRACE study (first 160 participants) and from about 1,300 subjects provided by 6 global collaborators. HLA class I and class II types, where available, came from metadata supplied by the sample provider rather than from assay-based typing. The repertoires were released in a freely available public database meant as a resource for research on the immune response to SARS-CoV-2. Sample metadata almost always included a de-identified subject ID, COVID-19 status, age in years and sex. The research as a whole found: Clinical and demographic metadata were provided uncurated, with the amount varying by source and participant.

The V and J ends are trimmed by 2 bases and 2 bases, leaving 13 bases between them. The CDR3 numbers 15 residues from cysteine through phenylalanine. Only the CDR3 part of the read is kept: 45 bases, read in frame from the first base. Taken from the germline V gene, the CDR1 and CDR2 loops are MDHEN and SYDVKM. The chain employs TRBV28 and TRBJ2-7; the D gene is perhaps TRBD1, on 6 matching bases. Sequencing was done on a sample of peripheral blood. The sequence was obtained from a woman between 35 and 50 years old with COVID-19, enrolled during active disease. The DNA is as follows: TGTGCCAGCAGTTTAGCCGGGACACGGGCCTACGAGCAGTACTTC. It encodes CASSLAGTRAYEQYF.